This entry lists 23 T cell receptor beta chains sequenced from one sample in a study of neoadjuvant anti-PD-1 for oral cavity cancer. Only in-frame clones appear in the TCRdb table, and some are missing; sequencing was by immunoSEQ multiplex PCR. The sample carries roughly 15,000 clones, about 70% recorded once. Sequenced here: PBMCs, sampled before nivolumab (anti-PD-1) treatment. The receptors derive from a person aged 40-85 years with oral cavity squamous cell carcinoma.

The V call is TRBV5-8, the J call TRBJ1-1; maybe TRBD1 (6 bases). V lost 4 bases and J 2 bases, leaving 12 bases between the germline ends. The CDR3 sequence is 14 residues long. The germline V gene encodes CDR1 SGHTS and CDR2 YDEGEE. The CDR3 spells CASSHGQPNTEAFF. The CDR3 DNA sequence: TGTGCCAGCAGCCACGGACAGCCAAACACTGAAGCTTTCTTT.

In this sample, this clone turned up a few times. The J gene is TRBJ1-1, the V gene TRBV6-1, with TRBD1 identical over 10 bases. CDR1 MNHNS and CDR2 SASEGT come from the germline V gene. With 2 bases clipped from V and 5 bases from J, the junction kept 8 bases outside the gene matches. This CDR3 spans 16 amino acids. CDR3: CASSEWGQGMGTEAFF. The CDR3 DNA is TGTGCCAGCAGTGAATGGGGACAGGGGATGGGGACTGAAGCTTTCTTT.

This clone was seen only a few times. The V call is TRBV27, the J call TRBJ2-1; 12 bases map to TRBD2. Trimming removed 2 bases from V and 6 bases from J; junction bases left unmatched: 8. The CDR3 runs 17 residues. Looked up from germline, CDR1 is MNHEY and CDR2 is SMNVEV (reference sequence). The CDR3 spells CASSLASGRARGNEQFF. The CDR3 DNA sequence: TGTGCCAGCAGTTTAGCTAGCGGGAGGGCTCGGGGCAATGAGCAGTTCTTC.

The chain joins TRBV5-6 to TRBJ2-5; 8 positions agree with TRBD2. From germline, CDR1 is SGHDT and CDR2 YYEEEE. J gave up 1 base and V 2 bases, and 4 bases lay outside the gene matches. The CDR3 extends over 15 amino acids. This chain's CDR3 is CASSFRLAGQETQYF. The CDR3 bases are TGTGCCAGCAGCTTCAGGCTAGCGGGCCAAGAGACCCAGTACTTC.

This chain connects TRBV5-6 to TRBJ2-3; 8 bases match TRBD2. This CDR3 has 15 residues. Germline loops: CDR1 SGHDT, CDR2 YYEEEE. The V gene end was trimmed by 3 bases and the J gene end by 2 bases; junction bases not matched to a gene: 5. The CDR3, as DNA: TGTGCCAGCAGCTCCTTAGCGGGAAACACAGATACGCAGTATTTT. Translated: CASSSLAGNTDTQYF.

The CDR3 DNA reads TGCGCCAGCAGCTTGGCCGCTGCTAGCGGTTCCTCAGATACGCAGTATTTT. Translated: CASSLAAASGSSDTQYF. V is TRBV5-1 and J is TRBJ2-3; TRBD2 matches at 7 bases. The length of the CDR3 is 17 residues. Germline values: CDR1 SGHRS, CDR2 YFSETQ. V was clipped by 0 bases and J by 4 bases; unmatched bases: 11.

This rearrangement joins TRBV2 to TRBJ1-2; TRBD1 is a possible D gene (6 bases). The germline CDR1 and CDR2 sequences are SNHLY and FYNNEI. This CDR3 contains 15 residues. Trimming removed 5 bases from V and 8 bases from J, with 21 bases in between. The CDR3: CASSSKGTGGLGYTF. CDR3 sequence (DNA): TGTGCCAGCAGTTCCAAGGGGACCGGGGGCTTGGGCTACACCTTC.

This clone was observed a few times. The chain uses TRBV29-1 and TRBJ2-7; D is tentatively TRBD1 or TRBD2 (6 bases each). The CDR3 spans 17 residues. Germline V gene sequence: CDR1 SQVTM, CDR2 ANQGSEA. The V end was cut by 3 bases, the J end by 3 bases, with 24 bases between. This CDR3 reads CSVEGVLEEGGLYEQYF. The CDR3 DNA follows: TGCAGCGTTGAGGGGGTCCTAGAGGAAGGGGGGCTCTACGAGCAGTACTTC.

V is TRBV2 and J is TRBJ1-2; D remains ambiguous. The CDR3 is 14 amino acids. The V end was cut by 2 bases, the J end by 4 bases, with 11 bases between. Looked up from germline, CDR1 is SNHLY and CDR2 is FYNNEI. CDR3 DNA sequence: TGTGCCAGCAGTGAAACGGGAGTGAGCTATGGCTACACCTTC. It encodes CASSETGVSYGYTF.

This chain connects TRBV7-9 to TRBJ2-7; no firm D call. Deletions cut 3 bases from V and 2 bases from J, with 11 bases between. Per germline, CDR1 SEHNR and CDR2 FQNEAQ (reference sequence). This CDR3 has 14 amino acids. The CDR3 loop is CASSLEGFTYEQYF. The CDR3 DNA sequence: TGTGCCAGCAGCTTGGAAGGCTTTACCTACGAGCAGTACTTC.

The rearrangement uses TRBV25-1 and TRBJ1-1; tentative D call: TRBD1 (6 bases). From germline, CDR1 is MGHDK and CDR2 SYGVNS. The CDR3 consists of 14 residues. Trimming took off 5 bases at V and 3 bases at J, with 13 bases between the two ends. The CDR3 here is CASSLTDSYTEAFF. DNA for the CDR3: TGTGCCAGCAGTCTTACGGACAGCTACACTGAAGCTTTCTTT.

The chain links TRBV2 to TRBJ1-5; unclear D gene. The CDR3 sequence is 12 residues long. The V and J ends lost 6 bases and 8 bases respectively, with 11 bases between them. Germline V gene data show CDR1 as SNHLY and CDR2 as FYNNEI. The CDR3 here is CASRDPLEPQHF. The CDR3 DNA is TGTGCCAGCAGAGACCCTCTGGAGCCCCAGCATTTT.

The CDR3 nucleotides are TGTGCCAGCAGCCGACCCGACTTGGGGACCCAAGAGACCCAGTACTTC. Residues: CASSRPDLGTQETQYF. The genes are TRBV7-9 and TRBJ2-5; tentatively, D is TRBD1 or TRBD2 (5 bases each). This CDR3 comprises 16 residues. In germline, CDR1 is SEHNR, CDR2 FQNEAQ (reference sequence). V lost 5 bases and J 1 base, leaving 17 bases between the germline ends.

The chain employs TRBV25-1 and TRBJ1-1, with D perhaps TRBD1 (5 bases). V gave up 1 base and J gave up 7 bases, with 16 bases separating them. Germline V gene data show CDR1 as MGHDK and CDR2 as SYGVNS. CDR3 length: 15 amino acids. The CDR3 is CASSESRTGSIEAFF. The CDR3 nucleotides read TGTGCCAGCAGTGAATCGAGAACAGGCTCAATTGAAGCTTTCTTT.

The CDR3 loop reads CASTFRDRLMFF. In nucleotides, the CDR3 is TGTGCCAGTACCTTCCGGGACAGGTTAATGTTTTTT. The chain links TRBV19 to TRBJ1-4, with 8 bases lining up with TRBD1. The V and J ends lost 7 bases and 15 bases, in that order; junction bases with no gene match: 10. Looked up from germline, CDR1 is LNHDA and CDR2 is SQIVND (reference sequence). There are 12 residues in the CDR3. Supplemented by reference TRBV19 and TRBJ1-4, the full variable domain reads DGGITQSPKYLFRKEGQNVTLSCEQNLNHDAMYWYRQDPGQGLRLIYYSQIVNDFQKGDIAEGYSVSREKKESFPLTVTSAQKNPTAFYLCASTFRDRLMFFGSGTQLSVL.

This rearrangement joins TRBV2 to TRBJ1-5; D not resolved. Trimming pared 6 bases from V and 1 base from J, leaving 7 bases between. Germline CDR1 is SNHLY and CDR2 is FYNNEI. The CDR3 totals 13 residues. CDR3 in amino acids: CASSSESNQPQHF. Written as DNA, the CDR3 is TGTGCCAGCAGCTCAGAGAGCAATCAGCCCCAGCATTTT.

The V gene is TRBV5-1, the J gene TRBJ2-3, with 12 nucleotides matching TRBD1. The junction had 3 bases not matched to a gene; V was cut back by 1 base and J by 3 bases. Germline V gene lookup returns CDR1 SGHRS and CDR2 YFSETQ. There are 16 residues in the CDR3. CDR3 in DNA: TGCGCCAGCAGCTTGTGGGACAGGGGGCTGACAGATACGCAGTATTTT. Protein: CASSLWDRGLTDTQYF.

This clone was seen just once. The chain employs TRBV5-4 and TRBJ2-1, with D maybe TRBD2 (6 bases). From germline, CDR1 is SGHNT and CDR2 YYREEE (reference sequence). V lost 2 bases to trimming and J lost 4 bases, with 13 bases between them. The CDR3 is 15 residues long. CDR3 in DNA: TGTGCCAGCAGCTTTGTTTTAGCGGAGTACAATGAGCAGTTCTTC. It encodes CASSFVLAEYNEQFF.

This clone is medium-sized (0.01 to 0.1%). CDR3 sequence (DNA): TGTGCCAGCAGCTTAGAAGCAACCTGGGGCAATGAGCAGTTCTTC. Translating it yields CASSLEATWGNEQFF. V and J are TRBV11-2 and TRBJ2-1; D is ambiguous. The CDR3 has 15 amino acids. V was shortened by 0 bases and J by 6 bases, with 12 bases between the two germline ends. Germline CDR1 SGHAT, CDR2 FQNNGV.

The rearrangement links TRBV28 to TRBJ1-1; no firm D call. V gave up 8 bases and J gave up 1 base, with 5 bases separating them. The CDR3 totals 11 residues. Germline assignment: CDR1 MDHEN and CDR2 SYDVKM. Here the CDR3 reads CASWENTEAFF. The CDR3 DNA is TGTGCCAGCTGGGAGAACACTGAAGCTTTCTTT.

This clone appeared a single time. The genes are TRBV2 and TRBJ2-5; 11 positions agree with TRBD2. V shed 4 bases, J shed 5 bases, and the junction held 12 bases outside the gene matches. The CDR3 is 17 amino acids. Germline loops: CDR1 SNHLY, CDR2 FYNNEI. The CDR3 spells CASSADGLAGGLETQYF. CDR3 nucleotides: TGTGCCAGCAGTGCCGATGGACTAGCGGGCGGGTTGGAGACCCAGTACTTC.

This clone came up once. CDR3 protein: CASFSASYEQYF. CDR3 DNA sequence: TGTGCCAGCTTTAGCGCAAGCTACGAGCAGTACTTC. This rearrangement joins TRBV27 to TRBJ2-7, with D possibly being TRBD2 (5 bases). The CDR3 spans 12 residues. Germline V gene lookup returns CDR1 MNHEY and CDR2 SMNVEV (reference sequence). V shed 8 bases and J shed 3 bases, with 11 bases lying between them.

The chain carries TRBV10-2 and TRBJ1-1, with D perhaps matching TRBD1 (5 bases). This CDR3 has 13 amino acids. The V and J ends lost 0 bases and 6 bases respectively, with 8 bases between them. CDR1 and CDR2 from the germline V gene are WSHSY and SAAADI. The CDR3 here is CASSESTGPEAFF. The CDR3 DNA sequence: TGCGCCAGCAGTGAGTCGACGGGACCTGAAGCTTTCTTT.